Listed below are T cell receptor beta chains from one sample, sequenced in a study of cytotoxic CD8 clonotypes in ibrutinib-treated CLL. Clones were sequenced by immunoSEQ multiplex PCR, and TCRdb holds only the in-frame ones, with some missing. This sample has 160,000 or so clones, with about 88% found just once. The material was PBMCs, obtained at disease progression, from a patient treated with ibrutinib. The receptor set was obtained from a human donor with chronic lymphocytic leukemia. The CDR3 runs from the conserved cysteine through the conserved F or W. The D gene is left open where the match is weak. Rows give clone size only sometimes, using once, few, many, or a class for an expanded clone.

V	size	J	D	CDR3	DNA
TRBV6-1	-	TRBJ2-1	-	CASSGTLGSNEQFF	TGTGCCAGCAGTGGGACACTGGGTTCCAATGAGCAGTTCTTC
TRBV19	-	TRBJ1-1	-	CASRSTGQTNTEAFF	TGTGCCAGTAGGTCAACCGGACAGACGAACACTGAAGCTTTCTTT
TRBV28	-	TRBJ2-3	-	CASSLSQTDTQYF	TGTGCCAGCAGTTTATCCCAGACAGATACGCAGTATTTT
TRBV25-1	-	TRBJ2-1	-	CASSAFLVGANEQFF	TGTGCCAGCAGTGCATTCCTGGTCGGGGCCAATGAGCAGTTCTTC
TRBV30	-	TRBJ2-1	-	CAWDSYPREQFF	TGTGCCTGGGATTCCTATCCCAGGGAGCAGTTCTTC
TRBV30	-	TRBJ1-4	-	CVLRRGLGEKLFF	TGTGTCCTTCGTCGGGGCTTGGGTGAAAAACTGTTTTTT
TRBV27	-	TRBJ2-7	TRBD2	CASSPSGRGYEQYF	TGTGCCAGCAGCCCTAGCGGGAGGGGGTACGAGCAGTACTTC
TRBV5-1	-	TRBJ2-7	-	CASSLGHEQYF	TGCGCCAGCAGCTTAGGCCACGAGCAGTACTTC
TRBV2	-	TRBJ2-7	-	CASSEGSGPYEQYF	TGTGCCAGCAGTGAGGGCTCAGGGCCGTACGAGCAGTACTTC
TRBV2	-	TRBJ2-7	-	CASTRTQGTGNEQYF	TGTGCCAGCACCAGAACCCAGGGTACAGGGAACGAGCAGTACTTC
TRBV4-1	-	TRBJ2-7	TRBD2	CASSHPMGLAGEFYEQYF	TGCGCCAGCAGCCACCCGATGGGACTAGCGGGAGAGTTCTACGAGCAGTACTTC
TRBV14	-	TRBJ2-1	TRBD2	CASSRGTSGRAYNEQFF	TGTGCCAGCAGCCGTGGGACTAGCGGGAGGGCCTACAATGAGCAGTTCTTC
TRBV5-1	-	TRBJ2-7	-	CASRASTDPRAYEQYF	TGCGCCAGCAGGGCTAGCACCGACCCAAGGGCCTACGAGCAGTACTTC
TRBV7-2	-	TRBJ2-7	TRBD2	CASSRLTGGQYEQYF	TGTGCCAGCAGCCGATTGACGGGAGGGCAATACGAGCAGTACTTC
TRBV7-3	-	TRBJ2-1	-	CASSLTMLAASEQFF	TGTGCCAGCAGCTTAACGATGTTAGCGGCCTCTGAGCAGTTCTTC
TRBV19	-	TRBJ1-1	-	CASGFTEAFF	TGTGCCAGTGGGTTCACTGAAGCTTTCTTT
TRBV28	-	TRBJ2-2	TRBD2	CASILAGGTGELFF	TGTGCCAGCATACTAGCGGGGGGCACCGGGGAGCTGTTTTTT
TRBV5-6	-	TRBJ1-1	-	CASSLLKAEAFF	TGTGCCAGCAGCTTGCTCAAGGCTGAAGCTTTCTTT
TRBV29-1	-	TRBJ2-5	-	CSVVGEVRETQYF	TGCAGCGTTGTTGGGGAGGTTAGGGAGACCCAGTACTTC
TRBV6-5	-	TRBJ1-2	-	CASQREAYGYTF	TGTGCCAGCCAGAGGGAGGCCTATGGCTACACCTTC
TRBV7-6	-	TRBJ1-4	TRBD1	CASSWTGRVNEKLFF	TGTGCCAGCAGCTGGACAGGGAGAGTTAATGAAAAACTGTTTTTT
TRBV30	-	TRBJ2-7	-	CAGRDRLGNYEQYF	TGTGCCGGGAGAGACAGGTTGGGGAACTACGAGCAGTACTTC
TRBV6-5	-	TRBJ2-7	-	CASRGGYGGSYEQYF	TGTGCCAGCAGGGGGGGTTATGGGGGTTCCTACGAGCAGTACTTC
TRBV18	-	TRBJ1-2	-	CASLDRGESNGYTF	TGTGCCAGCCTGGACCGCGGGGAATCAAATGGCTACACCTTC
TRBV2	-	TRBJ2-3	-	CASSSGGPLTDTQYF	TGTGCCAGCAGTAGTGGGGGTCCCCTCACAGATACGCAGTATTTT
TRBV30	-	TRBJ2-7	TRBD2	CAGREASYEQYF	TGTGCTGGGCGGGAGGCGTCCTACGAGCAGTACTTC
TRBV5-4	-	TRBJ1-2	-	CASSLVAGGYGYTF	TGTGCCAGCAGCTTGGTCGCAGGAGGCTATGGCTACACCTTC
TRBV6-5	-	TRBJ1-1	TRBD1	CASRRPGGGTEAFF	TGTGCCAGCAGACGACCAGGGGGAGGCACTGAAGCTTTCTTT
TRBV6-5	-	TRBJ1-5	-	CAAATGNQPQHF	TGTGCCGCAGCGACGGGAAATCAGCCCCAGCATTTT
TRBV19	-	TRBJ2-1	-	CASTLSNEQFF	TGTGCCAGTACCTTATCCAATGAGCAGTTCTTC
TRBV19	-	TRBJ2-7	-	CASSMGRVGYEQYF	TGTGCCAGTAGTATGGGGCGGGTCGGCTACGAGCAGTACTTC
TRBV27	once	TRBJ2-6	-	CASSLLNSGANVLTF	TGTGCCAGCAGTTTGTTAAATTCTGGGGCCAACGTCCTGACTTTC
TRBV7-9	-	TRBJ1-5	TRBD1	CASSLALSGGDQPQHF	TGTGCCAGCAGCTTAGCGCTGTCAGGGGGTGATCAGCCCCAGCATTTT
TRBV27	-	TRBJ2-7	-	CASSSPPREQYF	TGTGCCAGCAGTTCGCCACCGAGGGAGCAGTACTTC
TRBV18	-	TRBJ2-2	-	CASSPGSGVGELFF	TGTGCCAGCTCACCGGGTAGCGGTGTCGGGGAGCTGTTTTTT
TRBV6-5	-	TRBJ2-2	-	CASSYLRRGRELFF	TGTGCCAGCAGTTACTTACGCAGGGGCAGAGAGCTGTTTTTT
TRBV7-7	-	TRBJ1-6	-	CASSFGDFGSPLHF	TGTGCCAGCAGCTTTGGGGACTTTGGTTCACCCCTCCACTTT
TRBV27	-	TRBJ2-3	TRBD2	CASSWGGTDTQYF	TGTGCCAGCTCGTGGGGGGGTACAGATACGCAGTATTTT
TRBV28	-	TRBJ1-1	TRBD1	CASSGQLMNTEAFF	TGTGCCAGCTCGGGACAGCTTATGAACACTGAAGCTTTCTTT
TRBV18	-	TRBJ2-7	TRBD2	CASSPGTSGSYEQYF	TGTGCCAGCTCACCGGGGACTAGCGGTTCCTACGAGCAGTACTTC
TRBV19	-	TRBJ1-5	TRBD1	CASSIGTGNQPQHF	TGTGCCAGTAGTATAGGGACAGGGAACCAGCCCCAGCATTTT
TRBV19	-	TRBJ1-5	-	CASGGRGSNQPQHF	TGTGCCAGCGGTGGCCGGGGGAGCAATCAGCCCCAGCATTTT
TRBV7-2	-	TRBJ2-1	-	CASSQSRSEQFF	TGTGCCAGCAGCCAATCGAGGAGTGAGCAGTTCTTC
TRBV27	-	TRBJ2-7	-	CASSPMTGTYEQYF	TGTGCCAGCAGTCCGATGACGGGAACCTACGAGCAGTACTTC
TRBV6-5	-	TRBJ2-3	TRBD2	CASSYSREPADTQYF	TGTGCCAGCAGTTACTCGCGGGAGCCCGCAGATACGCAGTATTTT
TRBV27	-	TRBJ2-3	TRBD2	CASSSPASGIRDTQYF	TGTGCCAGCAGTTCTCCGGCTAGCGGGATTCGGGATACGCAGTATTTT
TRBV27	-	TRBJ2-3	-	CASHYNRRVGIDTQYF	TGTGCCAGCCACTATAATCGGAGGGTGGGCATAGATACGCAGTATTTT
TRBV5-1	-	TRBJ2-5	TRBD2	CASSFGGETQYF	TGCGCCAGCAGCTTCGGGGGGGAGACCCAGTACTTC